This T cell receptor beta chain is from a study of CD8 T cells in Susac syndrome. The V gene's germline CDR1 is SEHNR and CDR2 FQNEAQ (reference sequence). Trimming took 5 bases from V and 3 from J; bases not matched to a gene: 15. The CDR3 spans 17 residues. An amount of RNA that ranged from 0.5 to 1 ug was reverse transcribed with random hexamers. TCRdb itself ran the immunoSEQ multiplex PCR reads through MiXCR, one entry per CDR3 protein. The table lists about 180,000 distinct CDR3 sequences, around 95% of them singletons. The chain couples TRBV7-9 to TRBJ2-7, with 8 bases fitting TRBD2. Sequenced sample: CD8+ T cells from PBMCs. This clonotype was sampled from a human donor with multiple sclerosis. For the CDR3, the DNA is TGTGCCAGCAGCAAGTGGGTGACCGGGACTAGTCTCTACGAGCAGTACTTC. It yields the protein CASSKWVTGTSLYEQYF. Using reference TRBV7-9 and TRBJ2-7 for the parts outside the CDR3, the full variable domain is DTGVSQNPRHKITKRGQNVTFRCDPISEHNRLYWYRQTLGQGPEFLTYFQNEAQLEKSRLLSDRFSAERPKGSFSTLEIQRTEQGDSAMYLCASSKWVTGTSLYEQYFGPGTRLTVT.